This T cell receptor beta chain was captured by sequencing in a study of blood T cells in healthy people across ages. Notes on the study in general: Researchers deemed the diversity estimates from one million T cells underestimates.

This CDR3 has 13 residues. Trimming took off 5 bases at V and 3 bases at J, with 10 bases between the two ends. Extraction yielded at least 6 micrograms of total RNA per sample. This clonotype was seen a few times. What it binds is not known. A second PCR of 7 to 11 cycles used a sample-barcoded 5' primer and a J-beta primer mix. TCRdb reprocessed the 5' RACE reads via MiXCR and lists one record per CDR3 protein. The sample has nearly 1 million distinct CDR3 sequences; roughly half are singletons. The sequencing sample was made of blood. The chain carries TRBV12-3 or TRBV12-4 and TRBJ2-5; D remains ambiguous. The TCR comes from a woman aged 60-75 years in good health. CDR3 sequence (DNA): TGTGCCAGCAGTCCTAGATCGAAAGAGACCCAGTACTTC. It codes for CASSPRSKETQYF.